This TCR beta chain was sequenced during a study of shared clonotypes between healthy human individuals. The overall study: Sampling drew on donors who were a couple of women and a few men aged 18 to 49.

Execution of the assay was at deep level. Genomic DNA of every subset was divided equally among multiple immunoSEQ plates. The authors loaded around 200 ng DNA, about 30,000 T cell genomes, into sorted-subset replicate PCRs. Libraries were prepared by immunoSEQ multiplex PCR; TCRdb keeps only in-frame clonotypes and omits some of them. Altogether 2 million to 3 million clones are present, around nine tenths being singletons, with the ten largest covering about 0.13%. CDR3 length: 17 amino acids. Germline V gene data show CDR1 as MGHRA and CDR2 as YSYEKL. V was pared by 1 base and J by 0 bases, with 15 bases between.

The source is a man aged 18 to 29 in good health. The chain employs TRBV4-1 and TRBJ1-1, with D perhaps matching TRBD1 (5 bases). The sample comprised naive CD4+ T cells sorted from blood. Subset specified: CD45RA+ positively selected. The CDR3 DNA reads TGCGCCAGCAGCCAAGTGGGCGGGGGTTGGATGAACACTGAAGCTTTCTTT. It specifies CASSQVGGGWMNTEAFF.